These 17 T cell receptor beta chains came from one sample sequenced in a study of lymphopenia after photon versus proton radiotherapy. Produced via immunoSEQ multiplex PCR; TCRdb's table is partial and in-frame only. The sample has about 20,000 clones; 85% to 95% are singletons. Here the sequenced sample was peripheral blood, taken from a patient treated with proton-based radiotherapy. Receptor source: a woman in her 70s with pancreatic cancer. Some clones in this sample may be carry-over from other donors' samples.

The rearrangement links TRBV7-9 to TRBJ2-2; D is unclear. V gave up 2 bases and J gave up 8 bases, with 6 bases separating them. Per germline, CDR1 SEHNR and CDR2 FQNEAQ (reference sequence). This CDR3 is 12 amino acids long. The CDR3 bases are TGTGCCAGCAGCTTACCTCGAGGGGAGCTGTTTTTT. It specifies CASSLPRGELFF.

The sample holds a few counts of this clone. The rearrangement uses TRBV13 and TRBJ2-1; 12 bases align to TRBD2. Germline V lookup: CDR1 PRHDT, CDR2 FYEKMQ (reference sequence). The CDR3 consists of 20 residues. The trim removed 4 bases at V and 2 bases at J, leaving 15 bases unmatched. CDR3 DNA: TGTGCCAGCAGCTCCTCGGTGGCGACTAGCGGGAGTCTTGCCTACAATGAGCAGTTCTTC. Its protein product is CASSSSVATSGSLAYNEQFF.

This clone was seen a few times. The rearrangement uses TRBV2 and TRBJ1-2; D gene ambiguous. The CDR3 has 13 residues. Deletions cut 6 bases from V and 2 bases from J, with 10 bases between. CDR1 SNHLY and CDR2 FYNNEI come from the germline V gene. DNA of the CDR3: TGTGCCAGCAGAGTCTTGGGGAACTATGGCTACACCTTC. Translated: CASRVLGNYGYTF.

The V and J genes are TRBV12-2 and TRBJ2-3; the table calls TRBD2, which could not be checked here. TRBV12-2 is a pseudogene locus. The CDR3 covers 17 residues. CDR3: CASRLANPRDRGDTQYF. The DNA of the CDR3 is TGTGCAAGTCGCTTAGCTAACCCCCGGGATAGAGGGGATACGCAGTATTTT.

The CDR3 here is CAWSVGILNEKLFF. CDR3 nucleotide sequence: TGTGCCTGGAGTGTAGGAATCTTGAATGAAAAACTGTTTTTT. The rearrangement joins TRBV30 to TRBJ1-4; D call uncertain. The CDR3 is 14 amino acids. Trimming removed 0 bases at V and 5 bases at J, with 10 bases between. CDR1 and CDR2 (germline): GTSNPN, SVGIG (reference sequence).

This clone appeared a single time. The chain carries TRBV20-1 and TRBJ2-5; no clear D gene. Per germline, CDR1 DFQATT and CDR2 SNEGSKA (reference sequence). CDR3 length equals 11 residues. V lost 6 bases to trimming and J lost 2 bases, with 7 bases between them. The CDR3 loop reads CSATVQETQYF. As DNA, the CDR3 is TGCAGTGCCACAGTACAAGAGACCCAGTACTTC.

The rearrangement joins TRBV29-1 to TRBJ2-1; D is undetermined. The CDR3 is made up of 13 amino acids. Looked up from germline, CDR1 is SQVTM and CDR2 is ANQGSEA. Deletions cut 7 bases from V and 0 bases from J, with 10 bases between. CDR3 region: CSGTVSSYNEQFF. CDR3 DNA: TGCAGCGGCACAGTAAGCTCCTACAATGAGCAGTTCTTC.

The chain recombines TRBV28 with TRBJ1-5; no firm D call. Germline CDR1 reads MDHEN; CDR2 reads SYDVKM. Trimming stripped 1 base from V and 6 bases from J, with 13 bases between. The CDR3 sequence is 15 residues long. CDR3 protein: CASSLFGSASQPQHF. Written as DNA, the CDR3 is TGTGCCAGCAGTTTATTTGGCAGTGCGAGTCAGCCCCAGCATTTT.

The chain joins TRBV27 to TRBJ1-4; the match to TRBD1 covers 9 bases. CDR3 size: 14 residues. V dropped 6 bases and J dropped 5; count of bases not matched to a gene: 4. Germline CDR1 is MNHEY and CDR2 is SMNVEV (reference sequence). The CDR3 sequence: CASRFTGGNEKLFF. CDR3 in DNA: TGTGCCAGCAGGTTTACAGGGGGCAATGAAAAACTGTTTTTT.

The chain joins TRBV27 to TRBJ2-2; D unclear. Trimming took 5 bases from V and 0 from J, leaving 10 bases between them. There are 15 residues in the CDR3. Germline CDR1 reads MNHEY; CDR2 reads SMNVEV (reference sequence). CDR3 DNA: TGTGCCAGCAGTCCCGTTGGGGCGAACACCGGGGAGCTGTTTTTT. Translated, it gives CASSPVGANTGELFF.

J is TRBJ2-7 and V is TRBV30; D might be TRBD2 (5 bases). The germline V gene encodes CDR1 GTSNPN and CDR2 SVGIG (reference sequence). V lost 5 bases, J lost 0 bases, and 11 bases lay in between. This CDR3 has 13 residues. For the CDR3, the DNA is TGTGCCTGGGGTGGAGACTACTCCTACGAGCAGTACTTC. It yields the protein CAWGGDYSYEQYF.

The V gene is TRBV2, the J gene TRBJ2-3; D unclear. V gave up 6 bases and J gave up 0 bases, with 19 bases separating them. The CDR3 spans 17 residues. Germline CDR1 SNHLY, CDR2 FYNNEI. The CDR3 DNA follows: TGTGCCAGCAGCCTCACTTTTAGTCTTACTAGCACAGATACGCAGTATTTT. Translation: CASSLTFSLTSTDTQYF.

The gene calls are TRBV12-5 and TRBJ2-7; either TRBD1 or TRBD2 may supply D (5 bases each). This CDR3 contains 16 residues. The ends were cut back, 1 base at V and 2 bases at J, with 15 bases in the middle. CDR1 is LGHNT, CDR2 FRNRAP, per germline. CDR3 sequence: CASGLELFGTAYEQYF. The CDR3 bases are TGTGCTAGTGGTTTGGAACTCTTCGGGACGGCCTACGAGCAGTACTTC.

The chain joins TRBV29-1 to TRBJ1-1; 8 positions agree with TRBD1. Looked up from germline, CDR1 is SQVTM and CDR2 is ANQGSEA. J was trimmed by 3 bases and V by 6 bases; bases with no gene match: 9. This CDR3 region has 14 residues. The CDR3 nucleotides are TGCAGCGTGGTCGGACAGGGAGTGGACACTGAAGCTTTCTTT. Protein product: CSVVGQGVDTEAFF.

The rearrangement joins TRBV10-3 to TRBJ2-5; no clear D gene. The CDR3 covers 14 residues. Trimming left V 2 bases short and J 5 bases short, with 12 bases between. The germline V gene has CDR1 ENHRY and CDR2 SYGVKD. The CDR3 bases are TGTGCCATCAGTGAGCCCAAGAGTAGGGAGACCCAGTACTTC. This codes for CAISEPKSRETQYF.

The rearrangement links TRBV4-1 to TRBJ2-7; no clear D gene. CDR1 and CDR2 (germline): MGHRA, YSYEKL. Trimming took 1 base from V and 5 from J, leaving 12 bases between them. CDR3 length: 14 residues. DNA for the CDR3: TGCGCCAGCAGCCAAGGGAACAGCTGGGACGAGCAGTACTTC. As protein: CASSQGNSWDEQYF.

V gene TRBV13 combines with J gene TRBJ2-3; D gene uncertain. The CDR3 runs to 15 residues. Trimming removed 4 bases from V and 1 base from J, with 12 bases in between. CDR1 is PRHDT, CDR2 FYEKMQ, per germline (reference sequence). The CDR3 spells CASSSTRVGTDTQYF. CDR3 DNA: TGTGCCAGCAGCTCAACAAGGGTGGGCACAGATACGCAGTATTTT.